Listed below are T cell receptor beta chains from one sample, sequenced in a study of T cell responses to AZD1222 COVID-19 vaccine. Data came from immunoSEQ multiplex PCR; TCRdb stores just in-frame clones and leaves some out. The sample shows 110,000 to 150,000 clones, about 93% of them seen only once. The starting material was peripheral blood, obtained on day 0 of AZD1222 vaccination. All receptors derive from an adult in good health. CDR3s include the opening cysteine and the closing phenylalanine or tryptophan. D genes are given only for firm matches. Size values are once, few and many counts, or a class for expanded clones, and some rows have none.

TRBV7-9	NA	NA	TRBJ1-5	TGTGCCAGCAGCCCCTTGACAGGAAAAAAAAATCAGCCCCAGCATTTT	CASSPLTGKKNQPQHF
TRBV19	NA	NA	TRBJ1-5	TGTGCCAGTAGTACCGGGTACCCAGGGAATGACTTTAGCAATCAGCCCCAGCATTTT	CASSTGYPGNDFSNQPQHF
TRBV7-9	TRBD1	NA	TRBJ2-3	TGTGCCAGCAGCCCCAGGGACAGGACGCAGTATTTT	CASSPRDRTQYF
TRBV27	TRBD1	NA	TRBJ2-2	TGTGCCAGCAGATCCGGGACAGTCACCGGGGAGCTGTTTTTT	CASRSGTVTGELFF
TRBV3-1/TRBV3-2	TRBD1	NA	TRBJ1-4	TGTGCCAGCAGCCAGACAGGGTTGGCGGCTAATGAAAAACTGTTTTTT	CASSQTGLAANEKLFF
TRBV6-5	TRBD2	NA	TRBJ2-3	TGTGCCGGCAGTTACGGAGGGACTAACACAGATACGCAGTATTTT	CAGSYGGTNTDTQYF
TRBV18	NA	NA	TRBJ2-6	TGTGCCAGCTCACCAAGTGGGGCCAACGTCCTGACTTTC	CASSPSGANVLTF
TRBV28	NA	NA	TRBJ1-2	TGTGCCAGCAGTTCAGTACCCTATGGCTACACCTTC	CASSSVPYGYTF
TRBV5-1	NA	NA	TRBJ2-4	TGCGCCAGCAGCTTGGGGACAGAGTCAAACATTCAGTACTTC	CASSLGTESNIQYF
TRBV28	TRBD1	NA	TRBJ1-2	TGTGCCAGCAGCCCTCCTGCTCCTTGGACAGGGGGTTTCTCTAACTATGGCTACACCTTC	CASSPPAPWTGGFSNYGYTF
TRBV30	NA	NA	TRBJ1-6	TGTGCCTGGAGTGCAGGGTCAGGGTCACCCCTCCACTTT	CAWSAGSGSPLHF
TRBV2	NA	NA	TRBJ2-7	TGTGCCAGCAGTAAGACACCGATGAGCTCCTACGAGCAGTACTTC	CASSKTPMSSYEQYF
TRBV14	TRBD1	NA	TRBJ1-2	TGTGCCAGCAGCCTAAACAGGGGCGATGGCTACACCTTC	CASSLNRGDGYTF
TRBV6-2/TRBV6-3	NA	NA	TRBJ2-5	TGTGCCAGCAGCCCCCTGGCCCAAGAGACCCAGTACTTC	CASSPLAQETQYF
TRBV5-5	NA	NA	TRBJ2-3	TGTGCCAGCAGCTTGGATCCTAGCACAGATACGCAGTATTTT	CASSLDPSTDTQYF
TRBV7-9	NA	NA	TRBJ2-4	TGTGCCAGCAGCAGGGATAGGGACAAAAACATTCAGTACTTC	CASSRDRDKNIQYF
TRBV6-6	TRBD1	few	TRBJ2-1	TGTGCCAGCAGTCAACGACAGGGGAGCTCCTACAATGAGCAGTTCTTC	CASSQRQGSSYNEQFF
TRBV9	TRBD1	NA	TRBJ1-2	TGTGCCAGCAGCCAAACAGGGGGCGCAGGTGACGGCTACACCTTC	CASSQTGGAGDGYTF
TRBV15	NA	NA	TRBJ1-6	TGTGCCACCAGCAGAGATTTTTTAGGGCTAGGTGGCACCCTCCACTTT	CATSRDFLGLGGTLHF
TRBV6-6	NA	NA	TRBJ1-2	TGTGCCGGAGCGGCAGGGCTTGATGGCTACACCTTC	CAGAAGLDGYTF
TRBV7-2	TRBD1	NA	TRBJ1-2	TGTGCCAGCAGCTTATTAGTGGGACAGGGACACTATGGCTACACCTTC	CASSLLVGQGHYGYTF
TRBV5-6	TRBD1	once	TRBJ2-7	TGTGCCAGCAGCTGGGGACAGGGGTCCTACGAGCAGTACTTC	CASSWGQGSYEQYF
TRBV5-1	TRBD2	NA	TRBJ2-7	TGCGCCAGCAGCTTCAAACTAGCGGCCTACGAGCAGTACTTC	CASSFKLAAYEQYF
TRBV30	NA	once	TRBJ1-1	TGTGCCTGGAGGTTTTTGTACAGCCGTGAAAGGGCTTTCTTT	CAWRFLYSRERAFF
TRBV7-9	TRBD1	NA	TRBJ1-3	TGTGCCAGCAGCCCGAAAACAGGGGTAAACACCATATATTTT	CASSPKTGVNTIYF
TRBV27	TRBD1	NA	TRBJ1-6	TGTGCCAGCAGTAGGACAGGGGATAATTCACCCCTCCACTTT	CASSRTGDNSPLHF
TRBV20-1	TRBD1	NA	TRBJ2-1	TGCAGTGCGTTGGGACAGAATGAGCAGTTCTTC	CSALGQNEQFF
TRBV11-2	NA	NA	TRBJ1-2	TGTGCCAGCAGCTCGACAACTCAAAAAGGGGGCTATGGCTACACCTTC	CASSSTTQKGGYGYTF
TRBV4-1	NA	NA	TRBJ1-5	TGCGCCAGCAGCCTAACACCAAACCAAAATCAGCCCCAGCATTTT	CASSLTPNQNQPQHF
TRBV19	NA	NA	TRBJ2-1	TGTGCCAGTAGTAAGGTTTGGGGGTTAAACAATGAGCAGTTCTTC	CASSKVWGLNNEQFF
TRBV20-1	NA	NA	TRBJ1-1	TGCAGTGCCTGGGTGAACACTGAAGCTTTCTTT	CSAWVNTEAFF
TRBV7-9	NA	NA	TRBJ2-3	TGTGCCAGCAGCGGGAGCGTTTCAGATACGCAGTATTTT	CASSGSVSDTQYF
TRBV27	NA	NA	TRBJ2-6	TGTGCCAGCAGTTTATACTTCTCTGGGGCCAACGTCCTGACTTTC	CASSLYFSGANVLTF
TRBV5-4	NA	NA	TRBJ1-1	TGTGCCAGCAGCTTGGGCCCAGTCGCTTTCTTT	CASSLGPVAFF
TRBV20-1	NA	NA	TRBJ2-2	TGCAGTGCTAGTGGTCTTCTGAACACCGGGGAGCTGTTTTTT	CSASGLLNTGELFF
TRBV7-3	NA	NA	TRBJ2-3	TGTGCCAGCGGATCAGGGTCTCGAATGAGGGATACGCAGTATTTT	CASGSGSRMRDTQYF
TRBV30	NA	NA	TRBJ1-6	TGTGCCTGGAGTGTACGAACAGGGACTGGCTCCTATAATTCACCCCTCCACTTT	CAWSVRTGTGSYNSPLHF
TRBV5-6	TRBD2	NA	TRBJ2-7	TGTGCCAGCAGCCTATCGACTAGCGGATCCTACGAGCAGTACTTC	CASSLSTSGSYEQYF
TRBV7-2	NA	NA	TRBJ1-5	TGTGCCAGCAACCTACCGAATCAGCCCCAGCATTTT	CASNLPNQPQHF
TRBV7-8	TRBD1	NA	TRBJ1-6	TGTGCCAGCAGCTCCGGGGTGGGACAGGGAAATTCACCCCTCCACTTT	CASSSGVGQGNSPLHF
TRBV10-1	NA	NA	TRBJ1-1	TGCGCCTTTGGTGAAGCTTTCTTT	CAFGEAFF
TRBV5-1	TRBD2	NA	TRBJ2-5	TGCGCCAGCAGCCGTTACTCAAGCGGGGGGGTAGCAGAGACCCAGTACTTC	CASSRYSSGGVAETQYF
TRBV7-3	NA	NA	TRBJ2-3	TGTGCCAGCAGTCCCGACGTATCCGATACGCAGTATTTT	CASSPDVSDTQYF
TRBV28	NA	NA	TRBJ2-5	TGTGCCAGCAGTCCAGCCCAGGCAGGGGGGGGTCAAGAGACCCAGTACTTC	CASSPAQAGGGQETQYF
TRBV6-2/TRBV6-3	TRBD2	NA	TRBJ2-5	TGTGCCAGCAGCCGGAGACTAGCGGGGGGTAGGGGCCAAGAGACCCAGTACTTC	CASSRRLAGGRGQETQYF
TRBV2	NA	NA	TRBJ2-7	TGTGCCAGCAGTGATTCGGTGAACTACGAGCAGTACTTC	CASSDSVNYEQYF
TRBV5-1	NA	large	TRBJ1-5	TGCGCCAGCAGCTTGGCCGGAGTTCCGCAGCCCCAGCATTTT	CASSLAGVPQPQHF
TRBV5-1	NA	NA	TRBJ1-1	TGCGCCAGCAGCTTGGATCCAGGGATGAACACTGAAGCTTTCTTT	CASSLDPGMNTEAFF
TRBV7-9	NA	NA	TRBJ1-1	TGTGCCAGCAGCTTAACGTCGAGGGCGGAAGCTTTCTTT	CASSLTSRAEAFF
TRBV6-6	TRBD2	NA	TRBJ2-4	TGTGCCAGCAGACCACCGGGACTAGCGGGGTCGGGCATTCAGTACTTC	CASRPPGLAGSGIQYF
TRBV5-1	NA	NA	TRBJ1-3	TGCGCCAGCAGCCCTTTGGGCACGACTGGAAACACCATATATTTT	CASSPLGTTGNTIYF
TRBV27	TRBD2	NA	TRBJ2-7	TGTGCCAGCAGTTTACGATCCCTAGCGGGGGACTTATTATCCTACGAGCAGTACTTC	CASSLRSLAGDLLSYEQYF
TRBV18	NA	NA	TRBJ1-4	TGTGCCAGCTCACCAATGGGAGGGGAAAATGAAAAACTGTTTTTT	CASSPMGGENEKLFF
TRBV7-9	NA	NA	TRBJ1-1	TGTGCCAGCAGCCTCGTGAGGGGGGAGTGGAACACTGAAGCTTTCTTT	CASSLVRGEWNTEAFF
TRBV5-1	NA	NA	TRBJ2-7	TGCGCCAGCAGCTGGGACCTTGGGGCCTACGAGCAGTACTTC	CASSWDLGAYEQYF